The present T cell receptor beta chain was sequenced within a study of cytomegalovirus exposure and HLA in healthy donors. Study-wide findings and caveats: Confirmation in vitro established that a few CMV-associated chains were specific for CMV antigens. Generally TCR sequences proved uncommon, though certain public TCRs appeared in numerous donors.

TCRdb keeps only in-frame clones here, not all; method: immunoSEQ multiplex PCR. The sample contains roughly 270,000 clones, around 87% of which appear only once. Concerning this clone: Its specificity is not known.

CDR3 size: 15 residues. V lost 2 bases and J 0 bases, leaving 11 bases between the germline ends. The V gene's germline CDR1 is SGHDT and CDR2 YYEEEE. The sample taken for sequencing was PBMCs. This TCR came from a woman between 18 and 29 years old in good health and CMV-seronegative. This chain links TRBV5-6 with TRBJ2-5, with D uncertain. The CDR3 sequence: CASSFGNSHQETQYF. In DNA, the CDR3 is TGTGCCAGCAGCTTCGGTAACAGCCACCAAGAGACCCAGTACTTC.